The source of this TCR beta chain is a study of blood T cell repertoires in COVID-19. Turning to the study itself: The study drew acute and convalescent COVID-19 samples from the United States, Italy and Spain. PBMCs, B-cell-depleted T cells, or T cells were the source of the cDNA or gDNA that made up the material.

Original handling: Estimation of nucleated cell counts relied on the amplification of reference gene primers. TCRdb's copy holds only in-frame clones and misses some; the assay was immunoSEQ multiplex PCR. V, J and clone size are those of that table, while D and trimming were read from the DNA. The sample includes about 140,000 clones, around 81% of them seen just once. This receptor was obtained from a human donor in a cohort sampled during active COVID-19. Sequenced input: peripheral blood.

For the CDR3, the DNA is TGCGCCAGCAGTACGGGGACTAGCGAAACCTACGAGCAGTACTTC. Translating it yields CASSTGTSETYEQYF. The rearrangement links TRBV5-1 to TRBJ2-7; 10 bases map to TRBD2. This CDR3 comprises 15 residues. The V segment lost 5 bases and the J segment 2 bases; nucleotides outside the gene matches: 7. CDR1 and CDR2 from the germline V gene are SGHRS and YFSETQ.